This TCR beta chain emerged from a study of blood T cell repertoires in COVID-19. On the study more broadly: Acute-phase and convalescent COVID-19 samples originated in the United States, Italy and Spain. Sources were T cells, B-cell-depleted T cells, or PBMCs; the material itself was cDNA or gDNA.

Per the authors' pipeline: Amplifying reference gene primers gave estimates of nucleated cell counts. Profiled with immunoSEQ multiplex PCR; TCRdb holds only in-frame clones, not every one. D and trimming were read from the DNA, whereas the V and J calls and clone size are those reported in that table. This table has about 53,000 clones, over 70% appearing once. This CDR3 has 15 residues. Germline values: CDR1 LGHNA, CDR2 YNFKEQ. Trimming cost V 0 bases and J 5 bases; bases outside gene matches: 6. The TCR comes from a human donor with active or convalescent COVID-19. The donor label of this sample is uncertain. The chain employs TRBV4-2 and TRBJ2-5, with 7 bases aligning to TRBD2. The specimen was peripheral blood. The CDR3 sequence is CASSQERTSRETQYF. In DNA form, the CDR3 reads TGTGCCAGCAGCCAAGAGCGGACTAGTCGTGAGACCCAGTACTTC.